The T cell receptor (beta chain) under discussion was sequenced for a study of CD8 T cells in Susac syndrome. A note on this clonotype: Its antigen is undetermined.

The study sequenced TCR beta in blood CD8+ and CD4+ T cells. After extraction with the RNeasy kit, about 0.5 to 1 ug of the RNA was reverse transcribed using random hexamers. Amplification of TCR beta CDR3 used immunoSEQ multiplex PCR across 54 Vbeta and 13 Jbeta. TCRdb re-derived calls from the immunoSEQ multiplex PCR reads in MiXCR, one entry per CDR3 protein. Seen here are some 200,000 distinct CDR3 sequences, approximately 95% observed once, and the top ten hold around 0.16%. Broader study findings: Total CD8+ repertoires held some 16 Susac-specific public clones, while CD8+ TEMRA repertoires held several.

V was cut by 3 bases and J by 2 bases, with 3 bases left in between. CDR3 length equals 12 residues. Per the germline V gene, CDR1 is MNHNS and CDR2 is SASEGT. V and J are TRBV6-1 and TRBJ2-3, with D unclear. This receptor was identified in a human donor with Susac syndrome. The sample taken for sequencing was CD8+ T cells from PBMCs. The CDR3: CASSDHTDTQYF. CDR3 nucleotides: TGTGCCAGCAGTGATCACACAGATACGCAGTATTTT.